The 17 T cell receptor beta chains reported below all come from one sample, sequenced in a study of shared clonotypes between healthy human individuals. Here immunoSEQ multiplex PCR was the method, and the copy in TCRdb shows in-frame clones only, minus some. The repertoire holds 1.6 million or so clones, with about 98.5% as singletons. The sequenced material came from naive CD4+ T cells sorted from blood. Regarding subset: CD45RA+ positively selected. All receptors come from a man younger than 45 in good health.

This chain links TRBV6-5 with TRBJ2-1; D might be TRBD2 (6 bases). The ends were cut back, 0 bases at V and 3 bases at J, with 12 bases in the middle. This CDR3 spans 16 amino acids. Germline V gene lookup returns CDR1 MNHEY and CDR2 SVGAGI. The CDR3 DNA reads as TGTGCCAGCAGTTACTCGACCGGGAGTGTCTACAATGAGCAGTTCTTC. It codes for CASSYSTGSVYNEQFF.

The chain has TRBV18 and TRBJ2-1; TRBD2 aligns across 12 bases. The CDR3 covers 20 residues. The J segment lost 3 bases and the V segment lost 0 bases, leaving 12 bases of the junction unmatched. Per the germline V gene, CDR1 is KGHSH and CDR2 is LQKENI. The CDR3 loop is CASSPPPSGRAIGHYNEQFF. The CDR3 bases are TGTGCCAGCTCACCACCCCCTAGCGGGAGGGCCATTGGGCACTACAATGAGCAGTTCTTC.

This clone was detected only once. The chain joins TRBV15 to TRBJ2-5; maybe TRBD1 (5 bases). Trimming left V 1 base short and J 4 bases short, with 10 bases between. This CDR3 has 14 residues. Germline CDR1 and CDR2: LNHNV and YYDKDF (reference sequence). The chain's CDR3 is CATSRGGQRETQYF. The CDR3 DNA reads TGTGCCACCAGCAGAGGGGGCCAGCGAGAGACCCAGTACTTC.

V is TRBV5-1 and J is TRBJ1-1, with D unclear. V dropped 5 bases and J dropped 3 bases, with 11 bases sitting between them. Germline lookup yields CDR1 SGHRS and CDR2 YFSETQ. The CDR3 runs 13 residues. The CDR3 reads CASSRLGDTEAFF. DNA of the CDR3: TGCGCCAGCAGTCGGCTAGGAGACACTGAAGCTTTCTTT.

The chain couples TRBV2 to TRBJ1-5; a weak D match, TRBD1 (5 bases). Germline assignment: CDR1 SNHLY and CDR2 FYNNEI. The CDR3 spans 13 residues. Trimming left V 10 bases short and J 4 bases short, with 14 bases between. CDR3 DNA sequence: TGTGCCACCATGGGCCGGGGGAATCAGCCCCAGCATTTT. This translates into CATMGRGNQPQHF. The full variable domain, completed using reference TRBV2 and TRBJ1-5, is EPEVTQTPSHQVTQMGQEVILRCVPISNHLYFYWYRQILGQKVEFLVSFYNNEISEKSEIFDDQFSVERPDGSNFTLKIRSTKLEDSAMYFCATMGRGNQPQHFGDGTRLSIL.

This chain joins TRBV19 and TRBJ1-1; the D gene is possibly TRBD1 (5 bases). The CDR3 contains 14 residues. Germline lookup yields CDR1 LNHDA and CDR2 SQIVND (reference sequence). Trimming shortened V by 5 bases and J by 6 bases, and 16 bases separated the two germline ends. Here the CDR3 reads CASSFLGQGAEAFF. The CDR3 nucleotides are TGTGCCAGTAGTTTCCTTGGGCAGGGCGCTGAAGCTTTCTTT.

The rearrangement uses TRBV7-3 and TRBJ2-3; D may correspond to TRBD1 or TRBD2 (5 bases each). The germline V gene encodes CDR1 SGHTA and CDR2 FQGTGA. CDR3 size: 16 residues. Trimming took off 5 bases at V and 2 bases at J, with 17 bases between the two ends. CDR3 sequence reads: CASSPAGTGITDTQYF. CDR3 bases: TGTGCCAGCAGCCCCGCCGGGACGGGGATCACAGATACGCAGTATTTT.

The chain couples TRBV21-1 to TRBJ2-1; the table's D call of TRBD2 was not tested on the DNA. TRBV21-1 has pseudogene status. CDR3 length equals 10 residues. CDR3 sequence: CASTPSEQFF. The CDR3, as DNA: TGTGCCAGCACCCCGAGTGAGCAGTTCTTC.

V and J are TRBV15 and TRBJ2-7, with D unresolved. Germline CDR1 reads LNHNV; CDR2 reads YYDKDF (reference sequence). This CDR3 is 14 amino acids long. V was shortened by 2 bases and J by 3 bases, with 11 bases between the two germline ends. CDR3 coding DNA: TGTGCCACCAGCAGATATCAAATGGGCTACGAGCAGTACTTC. Translating it yields CATSRYQMGYEQYF.

J is TRBJ2-1 and V is TRBV28, with TRBD1 matching 7 bases. The CDR3 length is 17 residues. From germline, CDR1 is MDHEN and CDR2 SYDVKM. V trimming: 3 bases; J trimming: 4 bases; junction bases outside the gene matches: 12. CDR3 sequence reads: CASSFNRGLGVYNEQFF. In nucleotides, the CDR3 is TGTGCCAGCAGTTTTAATAGGGGGCTAGGCGTTTACAATGAGCAGTTCTTC.

This clone was found once. This chain joins TRBV6-5 and TRBJ2-5; TRBD1 agrees at 8 bases. Germline CDR1 reads MNHEY; CDR2 reads SVGAGI. The CDR3 sequence is 15 residues long. V dropped 4 bases and J dropped 2; count of bases not matched to a gene: 6. CDR3: CASSSTGTGQETQYF. The DNA for the CDR3 is TGTGCCAGCAGTTCGACCGGGACAGGACAAGAGACCCAGTACTTC.

V gene TRBV30 combines with J gene TRBJ2-3; D possibly matches TRBD1 or TRBD2 (6 bases each). Germline V gives CDR1 GTSNPN, CDR2 SVGIG (reference sequence). The CDR3 is 15 amino acids. Trimming shortened V by 1 base and J by 6 bases, and 17 bases separated the two germline ends. CDR3 residues: CAWSEQGGFFDTQYF. CDR3 coding DNA: TGTGCCTGGAGTGAGCAAGGGGGGTTTTTCGATACGCAGTATTTT.

This sequence joins TRBV5-1 and TRBJ1-1, with TRBD1 matching 9 bases. CDR1 and CDR2 from the germline V gene are SGHRS and YFSETQ. Trimming removed 5 bases from V and 8 bases from J; junction bases left unmatched: 7. This CDR3 is built from 13 residues. The CDR3: CASSRVGQGEAFF. CDR3 nucleotides: TGCGCCAGCAGTAGGGTAGGACAGGGGGAAGCTTTCTTT.

The rearrangement links TRBV5-4 to TRBJ2-3; D is perhaps TRBD2 (6 bases). The germline V and J ends were trimmed by 4 bases and 5 bases, with 11 bases remaining between them. The CDR3 is 13 residues long. Germline V gene lookup returns CDR1 SGHNT and CDR2 YYREEE (reference sequence). The CDR3 DNA sequence: TGTGCCAGCAGCCCCGGCGGGATAGATACGCAGTATTTT. Protein: CASSPGGIDTQYF.

J is TRBJ1-2 and V is TRBV5-5; D is uncertain. This CDR3 has 15 amino acids. V was clipped by 4 bases and J by 4 bases, with 17 bases between them. Germline V gene sequence: CDR1 SGHKS, CDR2 YYEKEE (reference sequence). The CDR3 sequence: CASSRAARLSYGYTF. The CDR3 DNA sequence: TGTGCCAGCAGCCGGGCTGCCCGACTGAGCTATGGCTACACCTTC. The whole variable domain, filled in from reference TRBV5-5 and TRBJ1-2, reads DAGVTQSPTHLIKTRGQQVTLRCSPISGHKSVSWYQQVLGQGPQFIFQYYEKEERGRGNFPDRFSARQFPNYSSELNVNALLLGDSALYLCASSRAARLSYGYTFGSGTRLTVV.

V is TRBV7-8 and J is TRBJ2-7; TRBD2 aligns across 9 bases. The junction had 9 bases not matched to a gene; V was cut back by 5 bases and J by 4 bases. The CDR3 consists of 15 residues. CDR1 is SGHVS, CDR2 FQNEAQ, per germline. The CDR3 is CASSLSLAGLYEQYF. The CDR3 bases are TGTGCCAGCAGCCTAAGCCTAGCGGGATTGTACGAGCAGTACTTC.

V and J are TRBV7-9 and TRBJ2-3; tentatively, D is TRBD1 (6 bases). The CDR3 covers 10 residues. CDR1 is SEHNR and CDR2 is FQNEAQ in the germline V gene (reference sequence). CDR3 loop: CDPTGDTQYF. For the CDR3, the DNA is TGTGACCCTACAGGGGATACGCAGTATTTT.